This TCR beta chain was captured in a study of blood T cells in healthy people across ages. A second PCR of roughly 7 to 11 cycles used a sample-barcoded 5' primer and a J-beta primer mix. TCRdb ran MiXCR on the 5' RACE reads and lists one entry per CDR3 protein. The sample shows under 700,000 distinct CDR3 sequences, approximately 25% of them seen only once. This clonotype was observed a handful of times. Trimming took off 0 bases at V and 1 base at J, with 12 bases between the two ends. CDR3 length: 16 amino acids. Germline V gives CDR1 LGHNA, CDR2 YSLEER. The same sample was also studied in work on T cells of mothers and their children.

The TCR originated in a boy aged 10-17 years in good health. Sequencing was carried out using blood. This chain links TRBV4-3 with TRBJ1-1; D not resolved. In DNA, the CDR3 is TGCGCCAGCAGCCAAGACGGCGGCGGTCCGAACACTGAAGCTTTCTTT. This gives the protein CASSQDGGGPNTEAFF.